Following are 2 T cell receptor beta chains from one sample sequenced in a study of blood T cell repertoires in COVID-19. The data were produced by immunoSEQ multiplex PCR, yet TCRdb's version contains in-frame clones alone and is incomplete. There are roughly 33,000 clones in the sample; just over 85% occur only once, and around 6.5% lies in the top ten. The sample was peripheral blood. The source is a human donor in a cohort sampled during active COVID-19.

This clone appeared a single time. Here the CDR3 DNA reads TGCGCCAGCAGTTCCGACAGGACAAGTGAAAAACTGTTTTTT. Translation: CASSSDRTSEKLFF. V and J are TRBV10-1 and TRBJ1-4; possibly TRBD1 for D (6 bases). V lost 5 bases to trimming and J lost 7 bases, with 14 bases between them. The V gene's germline CDR1 is WNHNN and CDR2 SYGVQD (reference sequence). The CDR3 loop spans 14 amino acids.

The gene calls are TRBV5-1 and TRBJ1-1; possible D gene TRBD1, 5 bases. V shed 2 bases and J shed 4 bases, with 15 bases lying between them. Germline CDR1 and CDR2: SGHRS and YFSETQ. The CDR3 contains 15 residues. The CDR3, as DNA: TGCGCCAGCAGCTTAGGTCAGGGCGGGGGCACTGAAGCTTTCTTT. Amino acids: CASSLGQGGGTEAFF.